This entry describes one T cell receptor (beta chain). Under the authors' procedure: Nucleated cell number was recorded as an estimate derived from reference gene primer amplification. TCRdb's table, derived via immunoSEQ multiplex PCR, lists solely in-frame clones and lacks some. D and trimming were read from the DNA, whereas the V and J calls and clone size are those reported in that table. Of about 160,000 clones listed, 82% were seen once; the top ten hold under 9%. This sample stems from a study of blood T cell repertoires in COVID-19. The wider study: The cDNA or gDNA used as material had been derived from T cells, B-cell-depleted T cells, or PBMCs.

Trimming removed 4 bases from V and 7 bases from J; junction bases left unmatched: 10. CDR3 length: 16 residues. Germline V gene sequence: CDR1 LGHDT, CDR2 YNNKEL (reference sequence). Seattle researchers signed up patients amid active infection and tracked them longitudinally. Sequenced: peripheral blood. This sequence originates from a woman in her thirties or forties with COVID-19, enrolled during active disease. The V gene is TRBV3-1 (or the pseudogene TRBV3-2), the J gene TRBJ2-2; TRBD2 matches 9 bases. The CDR3 here is CASSRLAGESVGELFF. The CDR3 DNA follows: TGTGCCAGCAGCCGTTTAGCGGGAGAATCCGTCGGGGAGCTGTTTTTT.